Listed below are T cell receptor beta chains from one sample, sequenced in a study of identical twins. TCRdb passed the 5' RACE reads through MiXCR, listing each CDR3 protein once. Seen here are approximately 1.8 million distinct CDR3 sequences, more than 30% observed once, and the top ten hold about 0.27%. The sequencing sample was made of cord blood. The receptors were sampled from a newborn girl in good health. The CDR3 runs from the conserved cysteine through the conserved F or W.

CDR3: CASGLDRPPNEQYF; length: 14; V: TRBV12-5; J: TRBJ2-7
CDR3: CASSSKRLYTDTQYF; length: 15; V: TRBV11-2; J: TRBJ2-3
CDR3: CASKNSGGSTDTQYF; length: 15; V: TRBV12-3/TRBV12-4; J: TRBJ2-3
CDR3: CASSLQDGNSPLHF; length: 14; V: TRBV27; J: TRBJ1-6
CDR3: CASRPPSRRGYTF; length: 13; V: TRBV6-2/TRBV6-3; J: TRBJ1-2
CDR3: CASREVGGGTEAFF; length: 14; V: TRBV25-1; J: TRBJ1-1
CDR3: CSASGLADNEQFF; length: 13; V: TRBV20-1; J: TRBJ2-1
CDR3: CASSSERDPFWNEQYF; length: 16; V: TRBV6-5; J: TRBJ2-5
CDR3: CASGWRETYEQYF; length: 13; V: TRBV7-8; J: TRBJ2-7
CDR3: CASSEPHFRHEQYF; length: 14; V: TRBV6-1; J: TRBJ2-7
CDR3: CASSLVGDTDTQYF; length: 14; V: TRBV27; J: TRBJ2-3
CDR3: CSVEKSYNGRFF; length: 12; V: TRBV29-1; J: TRBJ2-1
CDR3: CAGSLVGTGGYEQYF; length: 15; V: TRBV12-3/TRBV12-4; J: NA
CDR3: CASSERRAVSNYGYTF; length: 16; V: TRBV2; J: TRBJ1-2